The 17 T cell receptor beta chains below were found in one sample sequenced in a study of blood T cell repertoires in COVID-19. The repertoire was sequenced with immunoSEQ multiplex PCR; TCRdb's copy has only in-frame clones and lacks some. The sample lists roughly 250,000 clones, approximately 85% occurring once. The material sequenced was PBMCs or T cells enriched from blood (not recorded which). All receptors come from a woman under 40 who had recovered from COVID-19.

The chain links TRBV7-9 to TRBJ2-1; 10 bases are shared with TRBD2. Losses at the gene ends were 5 bases for V and 3 bases for J; bases not matched to a gene: 4. CDR1 is SEHNR, CDR2 FQNEAQ, per germline (reference sequence). This CDR3 region has 15 residues. As DNA, the CDR3 is TGTGCCAGCAGCCTATTAGCGGGAGGCTACAATGAGCAGTTCTTC. Protein: CASSLLAGGYNEQFF.

The V call is TRBV11-2, the J call TRBJ2-7; 12 bases are shared with TRBD2. The CDR3 is made up of 15 amino acids. Germline values: CDR1 SGHAT, CDR2 FQNNGV. V was pared by 5 bases and J by 0 bases, with 2 bases of the junction left unmatched. In DNA, the CDR3 is TGTGCCAGCAGCGGACTAGCGGGGATCTCCTACGAGCAGTACTTC. It yields the protein CASSGLAGISYEQYF.

Written as DNA, the CDR3 is TGTGCCAGCAGCTTAGGTCTCGCGGGGGGGTTGAATGAGCAGTTCTTC. Residues: CASSLGLAGGLNEQFF. This rearrangement joins TRBV11-2 to TRBJ2-1; 9 bases align to TRBD2. CDR3 length: 16 residues. V was clipped by 1 base and J by 7 bases; unmatched bases: 8. In germline, CDR1 is SGHAT, CDR2 FQNNGV.

V usage is TRBV18 and J usage is TRBJ1-2, with unresolved D. Per germline, CDR1 KGHSH and CDR2 LQKENI. V shed 3 bases and J shed 8 bases, with 16 bases lying between them. CDR3 length: 14 residues. CDR3 loop: CASSPFNEGGGYTF. The DNA of the CDR3 is TGTGCCAGCTCACCCTTTAACGAAGGCGGGGGCTACACCTTC.

The rearrangement links TRBV28 to TRBJ2-1; the match to TRBD2 covers 12 bases. The CDR3 covers 16 residues. CDR1 is MDHEN and CDR2 is SYDVKM in the germline V gene. Trimming took 6 bases from V and 5 from J; bases not matched to a gene: 8. CDR3 in amino acids: CASSTSGRLGDNEQFF. The DNA of the CDR3 is TGTGCCAGCAGCACTAGCGGGAGGTTAGGGGACAATGAGCAGTTCTTC.

Concerning this clone: Other nucleotide sequences from this sample produce the same CDR3. The chain employs TRBV7-2 and TRBJ2-2; 7 bases are a match to TRBD1. The CDR3 runs 15 residues. The germline CDR1 and CDR2 sequences are SGHTA and FQGNSA. J lost 0 bases, V lost 6 bases, and 4 bases had no gene match. CDR3 in amino acids: CASSQDRANTGELFF. Here the CDR3 DNA reads TGTGCCAGCAGTCAAGACAGGGCGAACACCGGGGAGCTGTTTTTT. Combining the CDR3 with reference TRBV7-2 and TRBJ2-2 gives the whole variable domain GAGVSQSPSNKVTEKGKDVELRCDPISGHTALYWYRQSLGQGLEFLIYFQGNSAPDKSGLPSDRFSAERTGGSVSTLTIQRTQQEDSAVYLCASSQDRANTGELFFGEGSRLTVL.

The sample holds a few counts of this clone. The rearrangement links TRBV7-6 to TRBJ1-6; possibly TRBD1 for D (5 bases). V gave up 5 bases and J gave up 10 bases, with 21 bases separating them. The CDR3 contains 16 residues. Looked up from germline, CDR1 is SGHVS and CDR2 is FNYEAQ. The CDR3 DNA follows: TGTGCCAGCAGCGGGCTTGGCCGCGCGGGGACCTCACCCCTCCACTTT. This gives the protein CASSGLGRAGTSPLHF.

The chain is built from TRBV6-5 and TRBJ1-6; no firm D call. The ends were cut back, 2 bases at V and 11 bases at J, with 13 bases in the middle. The CDR3 spans 14 residues. CDR1 MNHEY and CDR2 SVGAGI come from the germline V gene. CDR3 bases: TGTGCCAGCAGTTACAATGGCGGCGGGGCACCCCTCCACTTT. Translated: CASSYNGGGAPLHF.

The J gene is TRBJ1-5, the V gene TRBV30; 8 nucleotides align to TRBD1. V dropped 0 bases and J dropped 3; count of bases not matched to a gene: 4. Per germline, CDR1 GTSNPN and CDR2 SVGIG (reference sequence). CDR3 length equals 15 residues. As DNA, the CDR3 is TGTGCCTGGAGTGTAGACAGGGGTACCAATCAGCCCCAGCATTTT. It yields the protein CAWSVDRGTNQPQHF.

The chain links TRBV28 to TRBJ2-1; D possibly corresponds to TRBD1 (5 bases). The ends were cut back, 7 bases at V and 9 bases at J, with 13 bases in the middle. The CDR3 runs to 12 residues. CDR1 and CDR2 (germline): MDHEN, SYDVKM. CDR3 loop: CASKQASGEQFF. CDR3 nucleotides: TGTGCCAGCAAACAGGCGTCGGGTGAGCAGTTCTTC. The full variable domain, rest sourced from reference TRBV28 and TRBJ2-1, is DVKVTQSSRYLVKRTGEKVFLECVQDMDHENMFWYRQDPGLGLRLIYFSYDVKMKEKGDIPEGYSVSREKKERFSLILESASTNQTSMYLCASKQASGEQFFGPGTRLTVL.

J is TRBJ1-1 and V is TRBV11-2; no firm D call. The CDR3 covers 12 residues. Trimming left V 0 bases short and J 10 bases short, with 9 bases between. Per germline, CDR1 SGHAT and CDR2 FQNNGV. DNA for the CDR3: TGTGCCAGCAGCTTAGAATCAAACGGAGCTTTCTTT. Protein product: CASSLESNGAFF.

The rearrangement uses TRBV15 and TRBJ1-1; D may be TRBD1 (5 bases). There are 13 residues in the CDR3. Trimming removed 0 bases from V and 10 bases from J, with 12 bases in between. Looked up from germline, CDR1 is LNHNV and CDR2 is YYDKDF (reference sequence). CDR3 region: CATSRDRAGSAFF. As DNA, the CDR3 is TGTGCCACCAGCAGAGATAGGGCAGGGTCAGCTTTCTTT. Complete variable domain (other parts from reference TRBV15 and TRBJ1-1): DAMVIQNPRYQVTQFGKPVTLSCSQTLNHNVMYWYQQKSSQAPKLLFHYYDKDFNNEADTPDNFQSRRPNTSFCFLDIRSPGLGDTAMYLCATSRDRAGSAFFGQGTRLTVV.

This clone has just a few counts. CDR3 loop: CASSSAGFRDSYNYGYTF. The CDR3 DNA reads as TGTGCCAGCAGTTCAGCGGGATTCCGAGACAGTTACAACTATGGCTACACCTTC. The J gene is TRBJ1-2, the V gene TRBV28; tentative D call: TRBD1 (5 bases). The length of the CDR3 is 18 residues. Trimming took 4 bases from V and 2 from J, leaving 23 bases between them. Germline values: CDR1 MDHEN, CDR2 SYDVKM.

The rearrangement uses TRBV9 and TRBJ1-5, with TRBD1 matching 7 bases. The germline gives CDR1 SGDLS, CDR2 YYNGEE. The CDR3 contains 15 residues. Unmatched junction bases numbered 4, after V lost 3 bases and J lost 1 base. The CDR3 coding sequence is TGTGCCAGCAGCGGAGGGGGACAGAGCAATCAGCCCCAGCATTTT. Its translation is CASSGGGQSNQPQHF.

CDR3 nucleotides: TGTGCCAGCAGTTTATTGGGCGAGCCCCTCAGGACAGATACGCAGTATTTT. It translates to CASSLLGEPLRTDTQYF. The chain has TRBV27 and TRBJ2-3; D is uncertain. V shed 1 base and J shed 3 bases, with 17 bases lying between them. This CDR3 has 17 amino acids. Germline CDR1 reads MNHEY; CDR2 reads SMNVEV (reference sequence).

The gene calls are TRBV6-5 and TRBJ1-1; 9 nucleotides line up with TRBD1. Germline assignment: CDR1 MNHEY and CDR2 SVGAGI. The junction had 2 bases not matched to a gene; V was cut back by 0 bases and J by 0 bases. This CDR3 is built from 16 residues. The CDR3 spells CASSYSWTGVNTEAFF. Here the CDR3 DNA reads TGTGCCAGCAGTTACTCTTGGACAGGGGTGAACACTGAAGCTTTCTTT.

The chain combines TRBV6-5 with TRBJ1-1; D is unresolved. The CDR3 runs to 14 residues. CDR1 and CDR2 from the germline V gene are MNHEY and SVGAGI. V was cut by 1 base and J by 1 base, with 7 bases left in between. CDR3 protein: CASSYYRENTEAFF. CDR3 bases: TGTGCCAGCAGTTACTACCGGGAGAACACTGAAGCTTTCTTT.